Only one count was recorded for the clone carrying this T cell receptor beta chain. The source of the sample is a study of blood T cell repertoires in COVID-19. Sequenced by immunoSEQ multiplex PCR; TCRdb stores in-frame clones only, minus some. The sample has roughly 180,000 clones, 94% seen once; the top ten hold 0.76%. Per the germline V gene, CDR1 is MNHNS and CDR2 is SASEGT. With 4 bases clipped from V and 1 base from J, the junction kept 11 bases outside the gene matches. This CDR3 comprises 18 residues. The Seattle site enrolled patients during active infection and followed them longitudinally.

Material: peripheral blood. The rearrangement joins TRBV6-1 to TRBJ2-7; 12 positions agree with TRBD1. The sequence came from a man under 40 with COVID-19, enrolled during active disease. CDR3 coding DNA: TGTGCCAGCAGTGGGGGACAGGGGGCCTATGCGCGTTCCTACGAGCAGTACTTC. Its protein product is CASSGGQGAYARSYEQYF.